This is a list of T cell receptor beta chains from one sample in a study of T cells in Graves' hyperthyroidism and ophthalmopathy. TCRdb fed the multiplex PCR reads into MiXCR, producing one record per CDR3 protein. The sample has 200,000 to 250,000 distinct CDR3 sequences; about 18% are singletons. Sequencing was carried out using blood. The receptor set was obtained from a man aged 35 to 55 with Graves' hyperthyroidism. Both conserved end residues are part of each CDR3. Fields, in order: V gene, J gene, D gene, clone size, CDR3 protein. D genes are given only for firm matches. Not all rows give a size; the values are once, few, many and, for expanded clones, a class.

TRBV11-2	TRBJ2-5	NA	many	CASSYAFQVLETQYF
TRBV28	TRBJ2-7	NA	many	CASSHRPSRGASYEQYF
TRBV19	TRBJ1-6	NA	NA	CASSAPGRAGSPLHF
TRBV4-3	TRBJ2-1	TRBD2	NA	CASSQIGTSGKVEQFF
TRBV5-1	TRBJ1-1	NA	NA	CASSLSQEEAFF
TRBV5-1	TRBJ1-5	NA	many	CASALDSGQPQHF
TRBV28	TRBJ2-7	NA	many	CASSFGRAYEQYF
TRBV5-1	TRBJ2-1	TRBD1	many	CASSPGTGGYNEQFF
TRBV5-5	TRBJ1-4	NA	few	CASSLTSATNEKLFF
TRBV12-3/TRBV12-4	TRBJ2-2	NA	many	CASILRAGNGPGELFF
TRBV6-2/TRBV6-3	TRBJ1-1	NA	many	CASSYIYTEAFF
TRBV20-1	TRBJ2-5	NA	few	CSAPRYGWWQETQYF
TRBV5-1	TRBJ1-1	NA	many	CASSFKQNTEAFF
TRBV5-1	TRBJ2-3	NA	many	CASSLARERTDTQYF
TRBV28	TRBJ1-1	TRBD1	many	CATWTGVEGGTEAFF
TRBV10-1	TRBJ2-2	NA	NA	CASSTTAAGGELFF
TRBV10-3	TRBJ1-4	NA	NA	CAISKVKSGATNEKLFF
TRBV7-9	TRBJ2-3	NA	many	CASSRRGTDTQYF
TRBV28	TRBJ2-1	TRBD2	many	CASSLPGLAGGPGNEQFF
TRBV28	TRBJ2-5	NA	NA	CASSLGLGAGKTQYF
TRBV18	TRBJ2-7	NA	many	CASSPGDGSYEQYF
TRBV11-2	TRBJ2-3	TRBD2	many	CASSRGSSGDSADTQYF
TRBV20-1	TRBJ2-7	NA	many	CSAREPRAGTYEQYF